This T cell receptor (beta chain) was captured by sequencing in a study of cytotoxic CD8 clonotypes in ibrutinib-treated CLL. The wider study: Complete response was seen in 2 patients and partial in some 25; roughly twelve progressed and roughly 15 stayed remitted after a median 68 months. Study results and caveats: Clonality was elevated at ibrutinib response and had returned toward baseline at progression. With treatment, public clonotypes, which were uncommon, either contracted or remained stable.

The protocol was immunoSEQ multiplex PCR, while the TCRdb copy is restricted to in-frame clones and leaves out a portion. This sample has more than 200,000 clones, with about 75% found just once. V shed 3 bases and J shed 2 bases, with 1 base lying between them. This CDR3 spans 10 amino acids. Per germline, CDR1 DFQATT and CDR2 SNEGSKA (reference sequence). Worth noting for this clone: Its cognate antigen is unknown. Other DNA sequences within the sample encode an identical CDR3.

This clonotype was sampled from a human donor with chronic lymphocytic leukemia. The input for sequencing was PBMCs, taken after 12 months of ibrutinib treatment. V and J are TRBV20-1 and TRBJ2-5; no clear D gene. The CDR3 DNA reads TGCAGTGCTAGTCAAGAGACCCAGTACTTC. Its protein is CSASQETQYF.